This passage covers 18 T cell receptor beta chains from one sample sequenced in a study of early T cells in non-severe SARS-CoV-2 infection. TCRdb reprocessed the 5' RACE reads via MiXCR and lists one record per CDR3 protein. The table has some 80,000 distinct CDR3 sequences, around 5% seen once. The sample consisted of whole blood, taken at baseline. The receptors originated from an adult who was a healthcare worker with PCR-confirmed SARS-CoV-2 infection or an uninfected control (not recorded which).

This clonotype was observed a handful of times. The chain has TRBV5-1 and TRBJ2-3; 11 bases map to TRBD2. With 1 base clipped from V and 0 bases from J, the junction kept 1 base outside the gene matches. The CDR3 covers 16 residues. Germline V gives CDR1 SGHRS, CDR2 YFSETQ. The chain's CDR3 is CASSLTSGRSTDTQYF. In DNA, the CDR3 is TGCGCCAGCAGCTTGACTAGCGGGAGAAGCACAGATACGCAGTATTTT.

This clonotype was seen many times. V and J are TRBV5-1 and TRBJ2-1; the D gene is possibly TRBD2 (5 bases). Germline-derived CDR1 and CDR2 are SGHRS and YFSETQ. V was trimmed by 5 bases and J by 4 bases, leaving 10 bases between them. The CDR3 spans 13 residues. The CDR3 DNA sequence: TGCGCCAGCAGGGGAGCCGAGTACAATGAGCAGTTCTTC. Residues: CASRGAEYNEQFF.

This rearrangement joins TRBV20-1 to TRBJ2-7; 12 bases line up with TRBD2. With V trimmed by 3 bases and J by 4 bases, 7 bases remained unmatched. The CDR3 consists of 15 residues. Germline values: CDR1 DFQATT, CDR2 SNEGSKA (reference sequence). The CDR3 bases are TGCAGTGCTAGTCGCCCCGGGACTAGCGGGTACGAGCAGTACTTC. Its protein is CSASRPGTSGYEQYF.

The CDR3 coding sequence is TGTGCCAGCAGCCCAGTTGGGAGTCAAGAGACCCAGTACTTC. This sequence encodes CASSPVGSQETQYF. The J gene is TRBJ2-5, the V gene TRBV7-3, with D perhaps matching TRBD2 (5 bases). Germline V gives CDR1 SGHTA, CDR2 FQGTGA. V lost 5 bases and J lost 2, with 12 bases in between. CDR3 length: 14 residues.

This clonotype has ten or more counts. The chain joins TRBV4-1 to TRBJ1-5, with a possible D match to TRBD1 (5 bases). Germline CDR1 reads MGHRA; CDR2 reads YSYEKL. The V gene lost 2 bases and the J gene lost 5 bases, with 13 bases spanning the gap. The CDR3 consists of 15 residues. CDR3 protein: CASSQLSGGDQPQHF. The CDR3 DNA sequence: TGCGCCAGCAGCCAATTGTCCGGAGGGGATCAGCCCCAGCATTTT.

This clonotype was seen a few times. The chain carries TRBV6-2 or TRBV6-3 and TRBJ2-1; D is undetermined. V lost 5 bases to trimming and J lost 3 bases, with 5 bases between them. CDR3 size: 12 residues. Germline loops: CDR1 MNHEY, CDR2 SVGEGT. CDR3 DNA sequence: TGTGCCAGCAGTCAAAACTACAATGAGCAGTTCTTC. This codes for CASSQNYNEQFF.

This clonotype showed up just a few times. The V call is TRBV28, the J call TRBJ2-7; possibly TRBD1 for D (6 bases). The V gene lost 3 bases and the J gene lost 0 bases, with 12 bases spanning the gap. Germline CDR1 reads MDHEN; CDR2 reads SYDVKM. The CDR3 is 15 amino acids. CDR3 nucleotide sequence: TGTGCCAGCAGTTTCTCCGGACAGCCCTCCTACGAGCAGTACTTC. Protein product: CASSFSGQPSYEQYF.

This clonotype showed up many times. The chain's CDR3 is CSVEGPAADTQYF. CDR3 DNA sequence: TGCAGCGTTGAGGGCCCGGCGGCAGATACGCAGTATTTT. The V gene is TRBV29-1, the J gene TRBJ2-3; D is undetermined. Germline CDR1 is SQVTM and CDR2 is ANQGSEA. Trimming removed 3 bases from V and 4 bases from J, with 11 bases in between. The CDR3 spans 13 residues.

This clonotype was counted many times. The V call is TRBV20-1, the J call TRBJ1-1; 9 bases match TRBD1. Germline V gene sequence: CDR1 DFQATT, CDR2 SNEGSKA (reference sequence). The CDR3 contains 13 residues. After removal of 5 bases from V and 4 bases from J, the junction contained 5 bases not matched to a gene. The CDR3 here is CSAPRDRATEAFF. CDR3 DNA sequence: TGCAGTGCTCCCCGGGACAGGGCCACTGAAGCTTTCTTT.

As concerns this clonotype: The junction does not match germline at one end; this may be a read error. The chain is built from TRBV2 and TRBJ2-5; tentative D call: TRBD1 (6 bases). The CDR3 has 15 amino acids. Germline V gives CDR1 SNHLY, CDR2 FYNNEI. In nucleotides, the CDR3 is TGTGCCAGCAGTGAAGGCCCAGGGGAACAAGGGACCCAGTACTTC. Protein: CASSEGPGEQGTQYF.

This clonotype occurred many times. The V and J genes are TRBV7-6 and TRBJ1-2; 9 bases are a match to TRBD1. CDR3 length: 14 amino acids. Germline loops: CDR1 SGHVS, CDR2 FNYEAQ. Trimming removed 5 bases from V and 3 bases from J; junction bases left unmatched: 4. The CDR3 sequence is CASSTGGMDYGYTF. In nucleotides, the CDR3 is TGTGCCAGCAGCACAGGGGGCATGGACTATGGCTACACCTTC.

This clonotype was counted many times. The V gene is TRBV20-1, the J gene TRBJ1-2; D is perhaps TRBD1 (5 bases). Trimming cost V 4 bases and J 8 bases, with 17 bases left between them. Germline V gene sequence: CDR1 DFQATT, CDR2 SNEGSKA (reference sequence). The CDR3 length is 13 residues. The CDR3 DNA reads TGCAGTGCTAACCCGGCAGGGAGCTGGGGCTACACCTTC. Protein: CSANPAGSWGYTF.

In its sample, this clonotype was seen a few times. This rearrangement joins TRBV3-1 to TRBJ2-1; 8 bases align to TRBD2. CDR1 and CDR2 from the germline V gene are LGHDT and YNNKEL (reference sequence). The length of the CDR3 is 14 residues. Unmatched junction bases numbered 5, after V lost 7 bases and J lost 3 bases. CDR3: CASNSRGGYNEQFF. The DNA for the CDR3 is TGTGCCAGCAACTCACGGGGGGGCTACAATGAGCAGTTCTTC.

In this sample, this clonotype turned up many times. V and J are TRBV19 and TRBJ1-5; TRBD1 aligns across 10 bases. The CDR3 consists of 15 residues. V was pared by 7 bases and J by 6 bases, with 9 bases of the junction left unmatched. In germline, CDR1 is LNHDA, CDR2 SQIVND (reference sequence). The CDR3 sequence is CASTPDRGQVQPQHF. The CDR3 coding sequence is TGTGCCAGTACCCCCGACAGGGGGCAAGTTCAGCCCCAGCATTTT.

This clonotype was found a few times. This chain links TRBV9 with TRBJ2-7, with D possibly matching TRBD1 (5 bases). With 4 bases removed from V and 0 bases from J, the gap between germline ends came to 14 bases. CDR1 and CDR2 from the germline V gene are SGDLS and YYNGEE. The CDR3 length is 15 residues. CDR3 DNA sequence: TGTGCCAGCAGCTGGAACGACAGTCCCTCCTACGAGCAGTACTTC. It is translated as CASSWNDSPSYEQYF.

This clonotype was recorded at least ten times. The CDR3 spells CASSSGSSEAFF. The CDR3, as DNA: TGTGCCAGCAGCTCAGGGAGCTCTGAAGCTTTCTTT. This chain uses TRBV7-9 with TRBJ1-1, with D tentatively TRBD1 (5 bases). Deletions cut 4 bases from V and 6 bases from J, with 9 bases between. This CDR3 region has 12 residues. From germline, CDR1 is SEHNR and CDR2 FQNEAQ (reference sequence).

This chain joins TRBV7-9 and TRBJ2-1; 11 bases map to TRBD2. Germline lookup yields CDR1 SEHNR and CDR2 FQNEAQ (reference sequence). The CDR3 runs 17 residues. V lost 4 bases to trimming and J lost 0 bases; unmatched junction nucleotides: 5. CDR3 region: CASSSPTSGSSYNEQFF. The DNA of the CDR3 is TGTGCCAGCAGCTCCCCTACTAGCGGGAGCTCCTACAATGAGCAGTTCTTC. The variable domain in full, completed from reference TRBV7-9 and TRBJ2-1, reads DTGVSQNPRHKITKRGQNVTFRCDPISEHNRLYWYRQTLGQGPEFLTYFQNEAQLEKSRLLSDRFSAERPKGSFSTLEIQRTEQGDSAMYLCASSSPTSGSSYNEQFFGPGTRLTVL.

J is TRBJ2-2 and V is TRBV12-3 or TRBV12-4; 10 bases are a match to TRBD2. Losses at the gene ends were 7 bases for V and 3 bases for J; bases not matched to a gene: 5. There are 15 residues in the CDR3. The CDR3 reads CASNLAGGYTGELFF. The CDR3 DNA follows: TGTGCCAGCAACTTAGCGGGAGGTTACACCGGGGAGCTGTTTTTT.